The clone carrying this T cell receptor beta chain was found a few times. Its specificity is unknown. All donors were healthy Caucasians. The sample is drawn from a study of identical twins. Study findings and constraints: The models systematically underestimated how much out-of-frame TCR alpha was shared in monozygotic twins.

CDR3 length: 14 residues. V dropped 2 bases and J dropped 10; count of bases not matched to a gene: 10. Germline values: CDR1 DFQATT, CDR2 SNEGSKA (reference sequence). MiXCR was run by TCRdb on the 5' RACE reads, yielding one entry per CDR3 protein. Here the sample spans 200,000 to 300,000 distinct CDR3 sequences, 7.5% being singletons. The same data also went into a second study, on yellow fever vaccine responses in identical twins.

Sequenced input: CD8+ T cells sorted from blood. This TCR derives from a woman aged 18-29 years in good health. V and J are TRBV20-1 and TRBJ2-1; 8 positions agree with TRBD2. CDR3 protein: CSARQLSGSWEQFF. CDR3 coding DNA: TGCAGTGCTAGACAATTAAGCGGGAGTTGGGAGCAGTTCTTC.